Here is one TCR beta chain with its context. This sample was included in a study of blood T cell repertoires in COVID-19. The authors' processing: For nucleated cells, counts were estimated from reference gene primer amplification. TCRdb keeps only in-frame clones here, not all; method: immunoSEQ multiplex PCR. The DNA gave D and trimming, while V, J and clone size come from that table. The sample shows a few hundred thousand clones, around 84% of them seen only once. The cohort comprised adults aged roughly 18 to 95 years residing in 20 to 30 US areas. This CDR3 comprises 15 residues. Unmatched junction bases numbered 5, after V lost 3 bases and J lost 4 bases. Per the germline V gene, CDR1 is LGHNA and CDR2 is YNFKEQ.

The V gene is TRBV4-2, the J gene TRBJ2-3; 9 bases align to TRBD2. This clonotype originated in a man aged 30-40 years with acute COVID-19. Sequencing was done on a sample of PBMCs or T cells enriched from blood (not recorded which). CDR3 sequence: CASSQISGGPDTQYF. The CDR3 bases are TGTGCCAGCAGCCAGATTAGCGGGGGACCAGATACGCAGTATTTT.